The entry below gives a single T cell receptor beta chain sequence along with its context. Its antigen is still unknown. The data were taken from a study of beta chain features in type 1 diabetes. Findings and limits, study-wide: Comparison showed that naive, central memory and Treg TCRB repertoires appeared more similar among patients than among healthy donors.

Central memory, naive, regulatory and stem cell-like memory CD4+ cells were sorted by CD45RO/CCR7/CD25/CD127/CD95/CD27. The CDR3 has 14 amino acids. The V and J ends lost 1 base and 2 bases respectively, with 8 bases between them. The germline V gene has CDR1 SGHTA and CDR2 FQGNSA. TCRB transcripts that were expressed got sequenced, as all of the isolated RNA had been reverse transcribed. Naive, central memory and regulatory T cell samples produced a mean of about 3.5 million reads. Assay: immunoSEQ multiplex PCR; the TCRdb copy retains only in-frame clones and omits some. Here the sample spans about 260,000 clones, around 68% being singletons.

The gene calls are TRBV7-2 and TRBJ1-2, with no clear D. The sequencing input was naive CD4+ T cells from blood. This TCR came from a young man in good health. The CDR3 protein is CASSLVQANYGYTF. The CDR3 DNA follows: TGTGCCAGCAGCTTAGTCCAGGCGAACTATGGCTACACCTTC.